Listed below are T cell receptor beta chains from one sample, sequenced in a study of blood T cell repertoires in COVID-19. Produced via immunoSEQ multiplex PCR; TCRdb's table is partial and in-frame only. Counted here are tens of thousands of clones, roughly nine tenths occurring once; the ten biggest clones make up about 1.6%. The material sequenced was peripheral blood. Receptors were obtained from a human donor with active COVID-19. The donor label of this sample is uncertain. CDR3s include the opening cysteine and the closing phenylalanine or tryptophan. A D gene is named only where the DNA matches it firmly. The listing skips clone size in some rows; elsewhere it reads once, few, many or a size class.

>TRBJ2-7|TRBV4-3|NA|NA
CASSQGPAYEQYF
TGCGCCAGCAGCCAAGGTCCAGCCTACGAGCAGTACTTC
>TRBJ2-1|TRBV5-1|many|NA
CASSSTVSSYNEQFF
TGCGCCAGCAGCTCGACAGTTAGCTCCTACAATGAGCAGTTCTTC
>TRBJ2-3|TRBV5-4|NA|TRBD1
CASSLPGQGVADTQYF
TGTGCCAGCAGCCTACCAGGACAGGGGGTGGCAGATACGCAGTATTTT
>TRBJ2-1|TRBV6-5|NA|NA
CASREYNEQFF
TGTGCCAGCAGGGAGTACAATGAGCAGTTCTTC
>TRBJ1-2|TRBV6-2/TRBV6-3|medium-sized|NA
CASSYRLDRGGGYTF
TGTGCCAGCAGTTATCGGTTGGACAGAGGAGGTGGCTACACCTTC
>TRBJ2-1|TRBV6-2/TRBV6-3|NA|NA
CASSYWGQGGEQFF
TGTGCCAGCAGTTATTGGGGGCAGGGTGGAGAGCAGTTCTTC
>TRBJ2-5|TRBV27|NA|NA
CASRGHLQETQYF
TGTGCCAGCAGGGGACACTTGCAAGAGACCCAGTACTTC
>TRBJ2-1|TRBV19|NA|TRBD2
CASSIAGLASSYNEQFF
TGTGCCAGTAGTATTGCGGGACTAGCATCCTCCTACAATGAGCAGTTCTTC
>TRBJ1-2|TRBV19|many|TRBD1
CASTRQGENYGYTF
TGTGCCAGTACCCGACAGGGGGAGAACTATGGCTACACCTTC
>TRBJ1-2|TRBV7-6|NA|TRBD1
CASSLANQGADRNYGYTF
TGTGCCAGCAGCTTAGCAAATCAGGGGGCGGACCGAAACTATGGCTACACCTTC
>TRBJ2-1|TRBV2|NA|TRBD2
CARRGAPGNEQFF
TGTGCCAGGCGGGGGGCCCCCGGCAATGAGCAGTTCTTC
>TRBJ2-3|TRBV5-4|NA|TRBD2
CASSLVGAGGPDTQYF
TGTGCCAGCAGCTTGGTAGGTGCGGGGGGGCCAGATACGCAGTATTTT
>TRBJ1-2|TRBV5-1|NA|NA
CASSLLGDGYTF
TGCGCCAGCAGCTTGTTAGGGGATGGCTACACCTTC
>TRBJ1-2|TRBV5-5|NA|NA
CASSPGGNYGYTF
TGTGCCAGCAGCCCTGGGGGCAACTATGGCTACACCTTC
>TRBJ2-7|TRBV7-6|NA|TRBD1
CASSPGTVTSYEQYF
TGTGCCAGCAGCCCAGGGACAGTGACCTCCTACGAGCAGTACTTC
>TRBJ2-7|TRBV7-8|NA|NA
CASSPRDTPQNLKDQYF
TGTGCCAGCAGCCCCCGGGACACTCCACAAAACCTCAAGGACCAGTACTTC
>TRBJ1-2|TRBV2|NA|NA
CACDRGNYGYTF
TGTGCCTGCGATCGGGGGAATTATGGCTACACCTTC
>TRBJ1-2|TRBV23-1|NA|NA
CASSQWPLAGGYTF
TGCGCCAGCAGTCAATGGCCTCTAGCGGGTGGCTACACCTTC
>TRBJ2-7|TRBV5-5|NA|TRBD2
CASSLVVGGAVFEQYF
TGTGCCAGCAGCTTGGTGGTCGGGGGGGCTGTCTTCGAGCAGTACTTC
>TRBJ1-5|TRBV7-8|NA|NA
CASSLFMRRGSNQPQHF
TGTGCCAGCAGCTTATTTATGCGCCGGGGTAGCAATCAGCCCCAGCATTTT
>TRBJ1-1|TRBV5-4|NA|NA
CASSSTQGNTEAFF
TGTGCCAGCAGCTCTACACAGGGAAACACTGAAGCTTTCTTT
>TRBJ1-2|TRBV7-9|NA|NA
CASSVTGANYGYTF
TGTGCCAGCAGCGTGACAGGAGCTAACTATGGCTACACCTTC
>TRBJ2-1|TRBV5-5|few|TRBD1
CASSWTGTGAYNEQFF
TGTGCCAGCAGCTGGACCGGGACAGGGGCCTACAATGAGCAGTTCTTC
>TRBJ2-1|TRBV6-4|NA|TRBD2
CASSPPRTGTSGGENEQFF
TGTGCCAGCAGTCCACCCCGGACCGGGACTAGCGGGGGAGAGAATGAGCAGTTCTTC
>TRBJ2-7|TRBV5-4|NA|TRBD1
CASSAGTAYEQYF
TGTGCCAGCAGCGCAGGGACAGCCTACGAGCAGTACTTC
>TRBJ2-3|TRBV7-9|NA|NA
CASPGGSPSTDTQYF
TGTGCCAGCCCGGGGGGCAGTCCCAGCACAGATACGCAGTATTTT
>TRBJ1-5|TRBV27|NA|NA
CASSPTGFSNQPQHF
TGTGCCAGCAGTCCCACAGGATTTAGCAATCAGCCCCAGCATTTT
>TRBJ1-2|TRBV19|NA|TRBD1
CASTRQGDYGYTF
TGTGCCAGTACGAGACAGGGGGACTATGGCTACACCTTC
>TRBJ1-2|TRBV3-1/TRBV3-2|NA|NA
CASSQVRQAYGYTF
TGTGCCAGCAGCCAAGTTCGACAGGCGTATGGCTACACCTTC
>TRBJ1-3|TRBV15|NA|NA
CATSKRGSGNTIYF
TGTGCCACCAGCAAACGGGGCTCTGGAAACACCATATATTTT
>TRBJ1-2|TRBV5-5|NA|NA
CASSLDTRGDYGYTF
TGTGCCAGCAGCTTGGACACCAGAGGAGACTATGGCTACACCTTC
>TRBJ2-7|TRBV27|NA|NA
CASSLPGMWNEQYF
TGTGCCAGCAGTTTACCGGGTATGTGGAACGAGCAGTACTTC
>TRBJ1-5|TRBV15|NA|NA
CATSRDKGVGQPQHF
TGTGCCACCAGCAGAGATAAAGGGGTCGGTCAGCCCCAGCATTTT
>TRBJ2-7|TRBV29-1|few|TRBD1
CSAEFRDRGYEQYF
TGCAGCGCCGAGTTCCGGGACAGGGGGTATGAGCAGTACTTC
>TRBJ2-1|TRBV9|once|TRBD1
CASSPRDRGGYNEQFF
TGTGCCAGCAGCCCCCGAGACAGGGGTGGCTACAATGAGCAGTTCTTC
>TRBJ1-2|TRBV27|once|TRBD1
CASSRDRGMDGYTF
TGTGCCAGCAGCCGTGACAGGGGGATGGATGGCTACACCTTC
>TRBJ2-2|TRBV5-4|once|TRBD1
CASSLEGATGELFF
TGTGCCAGCAGCTTGGAGGGGGCCACCGGGGAGCTGTTTTTT
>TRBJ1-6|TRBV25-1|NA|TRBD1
CASSEDRGPSPLHF
TGTGCCAGCAGTGAAGACAGGGGGCCCTCACCCCTCCACTTT
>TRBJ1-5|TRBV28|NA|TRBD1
CASSLDRVNQPQHF
TGTGCCAGCAGTCTGGACAGGGTAAATCAGCCCCAGCATTTT
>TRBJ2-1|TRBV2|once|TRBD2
CASSLTAGVGRGEQFF
TGTGCCAGCAGTCTCACAGCGGGGGTTGGGCGCGGTGAGCAGTTCTTC
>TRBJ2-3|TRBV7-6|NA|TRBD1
CASSLASGQGITDTQYF
TGTGCCAGCAGCTTAGCTTCCGGACAGGGGATCACAGATACGCAGTATTTT
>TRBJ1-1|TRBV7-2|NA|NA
CASSLTAMNTEAFF
TGTGCCAGCAGCTTAACAGCCATGAACACTGAAGCTTTCTTT